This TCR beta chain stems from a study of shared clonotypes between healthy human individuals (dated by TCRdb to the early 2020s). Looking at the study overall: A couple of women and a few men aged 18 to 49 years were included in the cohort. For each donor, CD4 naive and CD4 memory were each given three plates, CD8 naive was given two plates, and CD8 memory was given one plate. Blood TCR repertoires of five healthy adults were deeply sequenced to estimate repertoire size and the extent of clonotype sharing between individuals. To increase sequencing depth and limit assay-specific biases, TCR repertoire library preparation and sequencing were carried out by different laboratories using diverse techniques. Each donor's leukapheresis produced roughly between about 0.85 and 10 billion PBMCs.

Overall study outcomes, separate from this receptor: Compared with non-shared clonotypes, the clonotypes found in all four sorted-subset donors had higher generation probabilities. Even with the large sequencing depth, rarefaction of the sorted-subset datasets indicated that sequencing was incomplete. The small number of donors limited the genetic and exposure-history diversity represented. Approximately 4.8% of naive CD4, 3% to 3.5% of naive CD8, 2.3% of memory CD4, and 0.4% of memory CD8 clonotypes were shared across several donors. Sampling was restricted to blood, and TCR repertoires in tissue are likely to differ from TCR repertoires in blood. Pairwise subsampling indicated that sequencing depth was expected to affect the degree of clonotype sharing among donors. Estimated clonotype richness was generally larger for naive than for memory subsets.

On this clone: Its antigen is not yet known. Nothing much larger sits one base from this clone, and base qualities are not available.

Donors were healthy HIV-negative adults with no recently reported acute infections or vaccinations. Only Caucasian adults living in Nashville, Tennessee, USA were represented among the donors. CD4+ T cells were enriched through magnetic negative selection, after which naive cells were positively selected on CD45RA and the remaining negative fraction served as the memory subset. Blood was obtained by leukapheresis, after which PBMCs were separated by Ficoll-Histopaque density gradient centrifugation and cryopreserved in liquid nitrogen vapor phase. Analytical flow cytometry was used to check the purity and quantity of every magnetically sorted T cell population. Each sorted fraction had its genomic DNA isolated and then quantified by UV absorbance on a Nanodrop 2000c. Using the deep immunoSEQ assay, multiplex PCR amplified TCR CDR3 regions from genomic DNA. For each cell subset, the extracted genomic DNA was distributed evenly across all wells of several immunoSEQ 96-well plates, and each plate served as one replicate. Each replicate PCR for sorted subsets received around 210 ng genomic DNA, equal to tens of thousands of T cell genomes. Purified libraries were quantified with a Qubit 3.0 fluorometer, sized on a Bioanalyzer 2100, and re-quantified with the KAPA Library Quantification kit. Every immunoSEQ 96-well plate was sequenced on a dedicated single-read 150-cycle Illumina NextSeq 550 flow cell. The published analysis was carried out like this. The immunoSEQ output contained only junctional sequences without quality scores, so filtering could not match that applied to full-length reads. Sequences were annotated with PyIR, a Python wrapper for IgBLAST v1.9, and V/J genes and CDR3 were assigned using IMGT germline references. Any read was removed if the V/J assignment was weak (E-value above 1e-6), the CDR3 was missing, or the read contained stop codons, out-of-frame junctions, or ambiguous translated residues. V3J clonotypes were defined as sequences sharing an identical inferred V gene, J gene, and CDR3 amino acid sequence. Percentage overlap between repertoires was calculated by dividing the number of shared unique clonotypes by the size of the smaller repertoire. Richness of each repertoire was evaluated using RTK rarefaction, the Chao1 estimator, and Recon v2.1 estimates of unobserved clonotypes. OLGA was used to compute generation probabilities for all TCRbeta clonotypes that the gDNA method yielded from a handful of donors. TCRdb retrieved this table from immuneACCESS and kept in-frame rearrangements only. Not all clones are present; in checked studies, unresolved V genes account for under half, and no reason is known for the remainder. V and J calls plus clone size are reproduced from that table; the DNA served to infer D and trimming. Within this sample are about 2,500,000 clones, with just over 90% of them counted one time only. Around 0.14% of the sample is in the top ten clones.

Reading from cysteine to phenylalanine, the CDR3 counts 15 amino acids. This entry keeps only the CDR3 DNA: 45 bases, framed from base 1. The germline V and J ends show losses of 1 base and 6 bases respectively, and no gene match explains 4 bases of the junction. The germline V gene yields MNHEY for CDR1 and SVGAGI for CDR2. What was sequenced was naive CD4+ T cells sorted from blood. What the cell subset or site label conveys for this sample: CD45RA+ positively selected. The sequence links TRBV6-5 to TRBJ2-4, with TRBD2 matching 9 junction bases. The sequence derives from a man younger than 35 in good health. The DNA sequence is TGTGCCAGCAGTTACTTAGCGGGAGTCAGAAACATTCAGTACTTC. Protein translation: CASSYLAGVRNIQYF.